The rows below give T cell receptor beta chains drawn from one sample of a study of blood T cell repertoires in COVID-19. Sequencing was performed with immunoSEQ multiplex PCR; in TCRdb, only in-frame clones are kept and a portion is missing. The sample gives 200,000 to 300,000 clones, 75% to 90% of which show up once; roughly 7% is in the top ten. The specimen sequenced was peripheral blood. These TCRs come from a man between 60 and 70 years old who had recovered from COVID-19. CDR3s include the opening cysteine and the closing phenylalanine or tryptophan. The D gene is left open where the match is weak. Expanded clones get a size class; other rows say once, few or many, or leave the size out.

J,size,D,V,CDR3,DNA
TRBJ1-5,NA,TRBD1,TRBV5-8,CASSSGQGISQPQHF,TGTGCCAGCAGCTCAGGACAGGGGATCAGCCAGCCCCAGCATTTT
TRBJ1-2,once,NA,TRBV29-1,CSVEGQGYGYTF,TGCAGCGTTGAGGGGCAGGGCTATGGCTACACCTTC
TRBJ2-5,NA,NA,TRBV5-1,CASSLLSGTPYQETQYF,TGCGCCAGCAGCTTGTTATCAGGAACGCCCTACCAAGAGACCCAGTACTTC
TRBJ2-5,NA,NA,TRBV5-8,CASSLALETQYF,TGTGCCAGCAGCTTGGCCCTCGAGACCCAGTACTTC
TRBJ1-2,once,TRBD1,TRBV6-5,CASSRTNRGNYGYTF,TGTGCCAGCAGCCGGACAAACAGGGGCAACTATGGCTACACCTTC
TRBJ1-1,NA,NA,TRBV5-6,CASSFTSEAFF,TGTGCCAGCAGCTTCACATCTGAAGCTTTCTTT
TRBJ2-5,NA,NA,TRBV6-6,CASSTTGLSSETQYF,TGTGCCAGCAGTACGACAGGCTTGTCTTCTGAGACCCAGTACTTC
TRBJ1-2,NA,TRBD1,TRBV5-1,CASSLSGGPYGYTF,TGCGCCAGCAGCTTATCAGGGGGACCTTATGGCTACACCTTC
TRBJ2-1,NA,NA,TRBV7-9,CASSLPRVGYNEQFF,TGTGCCAGCAGCTTACCGAGGGTCGGCTACAATGAGCAGTTCTTC
TRBJ1-1,few,NA,TRBV27,CATQRGGMGTEAFF,TGTGCCACCCAGAGGGGAGGGATGGGCACTGAAGCTTTCTTT
TRBJ2-6,NA,NA,TRBV3-1/TRBV3-2,CASSHNLGRLTGANVLTF,TGTGCCAGCAGCCATAACCTGGGGCGCCTCACTGGGGCCAACGTCCTGACTTTC
TRBJ1-1,NA,NA,TRBV6-5,CASSQGYTEAFF,TGTGCCAGCAGCCAGGGATACACTGAAGCTTTCTTT
TRBJ2-2,NA,NA,TRBV5-1,CASSSAGWNTGELFF,TGCGCCAGCAGCTCCGCGGGGTGGAACACCGGGGAGCTGTTTTTT
TRBJ2-2,few,NA,TRBV3-1/TRBV3-2,CASSQKLNTGELFF,TGTGCCAGCAGCCAAAAGCTGAACACCGGGGAGCTGTTTTTT
TRBJ2-2,NA,TRBD1,TRBV10-1,CASSETGENTGELFF,TGCGCCAGCAGTGAAACAGGGGAGAACACCGGGGAGCTGTTTTTT
TRBJ1-6,NA,NA,TRBV2,CASIGGGANSPLHF,TGTGCCAGCATCGGGGGAGGGGCTAATTCACCCCTCCACTTT
TRBJ2-1,NA,NA,TRBV15,CATSLWQGTYNEQFF,TGTGCCACCAGCCTTTGGCAGGGCACCTACAATGAGCAGTTCTTC
TRBJ2-2,NA,TRBD1,TRBV7-2,CASSPVGQSNTGELFF,TGTGCCAGCAGCCCCGTGGGACAGTCAAACACCGGGGAGCTGTTTTTT
TRBJ2-3,NA,NA,TRBV11-3,CASSHGPATDTQYF,TGTGCCAGCAGTCATGGGCCAGCCACAGATACGCAGTATTTT
TRBJ2-3,NA,TRBD1,TRBV30,CAWSGQGFGTDTQYF,TGTGCCTGGAGTGGACAGGGATTTGGCACAGATACGCAGTATTTT